The 17 T cell receptor beta chains below come from one sample, sequenced in a study of a mutant IDH1 vaccine in newly diagnosed glioma. No antigen is known for these receptors. Time point of the sample: week 11, during vaccination. Vaccination comprised doses that each held 300 ug of mutant IDH1 20-mer peptide, plus topical imiquimod. The assay was immunoSEQ multiplex PCR, and TCRdb's table has in-frame clones only and misses some. The sample holds some 23,000 clones, just over 70% seen once. Sequencing used peripheral blood mononuclear cells (PBMCs), obtained from a glioma patient whose treatment included an IDH1 peptide vaccine. The receptor source for this set is a man between 18 and 35 years old with glioma. Some clones in this sample may be carry-over from other donors' samples.

The CDR3 reads CASSLSPQETQYF. DNA of the CDR3: TGTGCCAGCAGCCTAAGCCCCCAAGAGACCCAGTACTTC. The J gene is TRBJ2-5, the V gene TRBV11-1, with D hard to call. CDR1 is SGHAT and CDR2 is FQDESV in the germline V gene (reference sequence). CDR3 length: 13 amino acids. V was clipped by 5 bases and J by 1 base, with 8 bases between them. Combining the CDR3 with reference TRBV11-1 and TRBJ2-5 gives the whole variable domain EAEVAQSPRYKITEKSQAVAFWCDPISGHATLYWYRQILGQGPELLVQFQDESVVDDSQLPKDRFSAERLKGVDSTLKIQPAELGDSAMYLCASSLSPQETQYFGPGTRLLVL.

V usage is TRBV14 and J usage is TRBJ2-7, with unresolved D. The V end lost 1 base, the J end lost 0 bases, and 7 bases lay between the germline ends. The CDR3 is 14 amino acids. In germline, CDR1 is SGHDN, CDR2 FVKESK. The CDR3 reads CASSQVHSSYEQYF. DNA for the CDR3: TGTGCCAGCAGCCAAGTTCACAGCTCCTACGAGCAGTACTTC.

The chain recombines TRBV6-5 with TRBJ2-7; D is tentatively TRBD1 or TRBD2 (5 bases each). CDR3 length: 13 residues. The germline V and J ends were trimmed by 4 bases and 3 bases, with 10 bases remaining between them. Germline-derived CDR1 and CDR2 are MNHEY and SVGAGI. CDR3 region: CASSLTRGYEQYF. CDR3 in DNA: TGTGCCAGCAGTTTAACTAGGGGCTACGAGCAGTACTTC.

This clone has only a few counts. Because it lacks the conserved phenylalanine or tryptophan at the end, this CDR3 is likely a read error. This sequence joins TRBV30 and TRBJ1-2, with 7 nucleotides matching TRBD1. V lost 1 base and J lost 7; bases outside the gene matches: 9. Germline-derived CDR1 and CDR2 are GTSNPN and SVGIG (reference sequence). CDR3 length equals 14 residues. CDR3 sequence: CAWSAETGVSGYTS. The CDR3 nucleotides are TGTGCCTGGAGTGCCGAAACAGGGGTTTCTGGCTACACCTCC.

This CDR3 is CASQLDRGYEQYF. The CDR3 coding sequence is TGTGCCAGCCAATTGGACAGGGGCTACGAGCAGTACTTC. This chain uses TRBV27 with TRBJ2-7; 9 nucleotides align to TRBD1. Germline CDR1 is MNHEY and CDR2 is SMNVEV (reference sequence). There are 13 residues in the CDR3. With 8 bases clipped from V and 3 bases from J, the junction kept 5 bases outside the gene matches.

V is TRBV7-2 and J is TRBJ1-5, with unresolved D. Germline V CDR1 and CDR2: SGHTA, FQGNSA. The CDR3 totals 15 residues. V gave up 5 bases and J gave up 3 bases, with 14 bases separating them. CDR3 region: CASSPQSGDNQPQHF. CDR3 DNA sequence: TGTGCCAGCAGCCCCCAATCCGGGGACAATCAGCCCCAGCATTTT.

This clone was detected only a few times. The genes are TRBV4-2 and TRBJ2-7; D gene ambiguous. V was clipped by 0 bases and J by 0 bases, with 6 bases between them. Germline V gives CDR1 LGHNA, CDR2 YNFKEQ. The CDR3 spans 14 residues. As DNA, the CDR3 is TGTGCCAGCAGCCAAGATCCGGGCTCCTACGAGCAGTACTTC. Encoded protein: CASSQDPGSYEQYF.

The genes are TRBV5-5 and TRBJ2-7; 10 nucleotides line up with TRBD1. Trimming at V came to 1 base and at J to 8 bases, leaving 12 bases not matched to a gene. CDR3 length: 16 amino acids. CDR1 and CDR2 (germline): SGHKS, YYEKEE (reference sequence). CDR3 sequence: CASSLSIGTGALKQYF. In nucleotides, the CDR3 is TGTGCCAGCAGCTTGAGTATAGGGACAGGGGCCTTGAAGCAGTACTTC.

This chain uses TRBV6-1 with TRBJ1-5; TRBD1 might be the D (5 bases). The germline V gene has CDR1 MNHNS and CDR2 SASEGT. CDR3 size: 15 residues. V was trimmed by 5 bases and J by 0 bases, leaving 11 bases between them. CDR3 DNA: TGTGCCAGCAGTAAGACAGAGCCTAGCAATCAGCCCCAGCATTTT. As protein: CASSKTEPSNQPQHF.

The chain is built from TRBV7-3 and TRBJ1-1, with no clear D. CDR1 SGHTA and CDR2 FQGTGA come from the germline V gene. The CDR3 runs 15 residues. V lost 0 bases to trimming and J lost 2 bases, with 10 bases between them. This CDR3 is CASSLTPNVNTEAFF. CDR3 DNA: TGTGCCAGCAGCTTAACGCCTAATGTTAACACTGAAGCTTTCTTT. Full variable domain (outside the CDR3, taken from reference TRBV7-3 and TRBJ1-1): GAGVSQTPSNKVTEKGKYVELRCDPISGHTALYWYRQSLGQGPEFLIYFQGTGAADDSGLPNDRFFAVRPEGSVSTLKIQRTERGDSAVYLCASSLTPNVNTEAFFGQGTRLTVV.

CDR3 sequence (DNA): TGTGCCACCTCCGTAATTGGTGGATTCAGGACCCAGTACTTC. This codes for CATSVIGGFRTQYF. V and J are TRBV27 and TRBJ2-5; no definite D call. The germline V and J ends were trimmed by 10 bases and 7 bases, with 22 bases remaining between them. CDR3 length: 14 residues. Germline CDR1 is MNHEY and CDR2 is SMNVEV (reference sequence).

The gene calls are TRBV25-1 and TRBJ1-1; D unresolved. Germline V gene data show CDR1 as MGHDK and CDR2 as SYGVNS. V was clipped by 8 bases and J by 9 bases, with 16 bases between them. The CDR3 runs to 12 residues. This CDR3 is CASGKGGPKAFF. DNA of the CDR3: TGTGCCAGCGGGAAGGGAGGGCCTAAAGCTTTCTTT.

Of note for this clone: The limits of the CDR3 on the DNA are not certain, so only TCRdb's listed CDR3 is given. This chain joins TRBV4-1 and TRBJ1-2; the D segment call TRBD1 is taken from the table without a DNA check. The CDR3 length is 15 residues, termini included. Germline V gene lookup returns CDR1 MGHRA and CDR2 YSYEKL. CDR3 sequence reads: CASSQDTGFGDGYTF.

A few counts support this clone. The DNA for the CDR3 is TGTGCCAGCTCCCGGGACTTCAACACTGAAGCTTTCTTT. Translation: CASSRDFNTEAFF. The chain has TRBV5-4 and TRBJ1-1; D possibly corresponds to TRBD1 (5 bases). The CDR3 is made up of 13 amino acids. With 7 bases removed from V and 2 bases from J, the gap between germline ends came to 12 bases. Germline CDR1 SGHNT, CDR2 YYREEE (reference sequence).

This clone occurred a few times. V and J are TRBV29-1 and TRBJ1-5; D uncertain. This CDR3 region has 11 residues. V lost 6 bases to trimming and J lost 9 bases, with 12 bases between them. Germline V lookup: CDR1 SQVTM, CDR2 ANQGSEA. CDR3 residues: CSVAGPTPQHF. The CDR3 DNA reads as TGCAGCGTCGCGGGCCCGACGCCCCAGCATTTT.

This clone has a handful of counts. For the CDR3, the DNA is TGTGCCAGCAACATCCCGGACAGGGGCTCGCAGCAGTACTTC. It codes for CASNIPDRGSQQYF. The rearrangement uses TRBV7-9 and TRBJ2-7; 9 positions match TRBD1. This CDR3 is 14 amino acids long. J gave up 8 bases and V 7 bases, and 12 bases lay outside the gene matches. Germline CDR1 SEHNR, CDR2 FQNEAQ (reference sequence). Combining the CDR3 with reference TRBV7-9 and TRBJ2-7 gives the whole variable domain DTGVSQNPRHKITKRGQNVTFRCDPISEHNRLYWYRQTLGQGPEFLTYFQNEAQLEKSRLLSDRFSAERPKGSFSTLEIQRTEQGDSAMYLCASNIPDRGSQQYFGPGTRLTVT.

The rearrangement joins TRBV2 to TRBJ1-5; 7 bases line up with TRBD1. With 0 bases clipped from V and 7 bases from J, the junction kept 6 bases outside the gene matches. Germline V gives CDR1 SNHLY, CDR2 FYNNEI. CDR3 length: 15 amino acids. The CDR3 reads CASSEARGGGQPQHF. The CDR3 region has the DNA TGTGCCAGCAGTGAAGCTCGAGGGGGCGGCCAGCCCCAGCATTTT.